This T cell receptor (beta chain) was recorded in a study of T cell repertoires in cytomegalovirus infection. Whole-study findings and limits: Based on cumulative public TCR beta family frequency, carriers of CMV plus the relevant HLA were identified.

This CDR3 comprises 13 residues. The trim removed 3 bases at V and 7 bases at J, leaving 4 bases unmatched. TCRdb reanalysed the reads using MiXCR and keeps one entry per CDR3 protein. The sample has about 20,000 distinct CDR3 sequences, about 42% seen once; the top ten hold around 95%. Concerning this clonotype itself: Its target is not known.

This TCR was recovered from a human donor in good health (CMV status not recorded). Some clones in this sample may be carry-over from other donors' samples. The chain is built from TRBV12-3 or TRBV12-4 and TRBJ2-5; the match to TRBD1 covers 8 bases. The source was CD8+ T cells from cultured PBMCs, collected from culture after CMV antigen stimulation. CDR3: CASSFMGQATQYF. The CDR3 region has the DNA TGTGCCAGCAGTTTCATGGGACAGGCGACCCAGTACTTC.